Described below is a single TCR beta chain sequence and its context. Its antigen is not identified. This record belongs to a study of shared clonotypes between healthy human individuals. V lost 5 bases to trimming and J lost 4 bases; unmatched junction nucleotides: 5. Germline V lookup: CDR1 SGHNT, CDR2 YYREEE (reference sequence). The CDR3 spans 15 residues. Only CD45RO-negative cells positively selected for CCR7 counted as naive CD8 cells, so terminally differentiated effector memory CD45RA+ cells were excluded. Donation came from healthy HIV-negative adults that had no recent acute infections or vaccinations. Sequencing was performed with immunoSEQ multiplex PCR; in TCRdb, only in-frame clones are kept and a portion is missing. In the table there are 560,000 or so clones, about 95% of which are singletons. Findings and limits, study-wide: Estimated clonotype richness was generally higher in naive than memory subsets. Clonotypes which were not shared had lower generation probabilities than clonotypes that all four donors shared. Four donors held approximately 4.6% of naive CD4 clonotypes in common.

V is TRBV5-4 and J is TRBJ2-1; 11 bases are a match to TRBD2. Sequencing used naive CD8+ T cells sorted from blood. The source of this sequence is a young woman in good health. The CDR3 DNA reads TGTGCCAGCAGATCCGGGACTAGCGGTTACAATGAGCAGTTCTTC. It codes for CASRSGTSGYNEQFF. The full variable domain, rest sourced from reference TRBV5-4 and TRBJ2-1, is ETGVTQSPTHLIKTRGQQVTLRCSSQSGHNTVSWYQQALGQGPQFIFQYYREEENGRGNFPPRFSGLQFPNYSSELNVNALELDDSALYLCASRSGTSGYNEQFFGPGTRLTVL.